The 4 T cell receptor beta chains below come from one sample, sequenced in a study of vaccination effects on CD4 cells after COVID-19 (dated by TCRdb to the early 2020s). For these TCRs, the target antigens are not known. The library was produced with the immunoSEQ multiplex PCR assay. Here the immuneACCESS table is served through TCRdb, limited to in-frame sequences with V and J called. Missing clones are a known gap in these copies; in checked studies unresolved V genes cover under half, and the rest lacks a known reason. The sample contains roughly 59,000 clones, 60% to 80% of them found a single time. Less than 2.5% of the sample is held by the ten biggest clonotypes. In the ViraFEST assay, PBMC were stimulated with viral peptide pools, and antigen-specific CD4+ T cell clonotypes were then identified by expansion using TCR sequencing. After 10 days of culture, CD4+ T cells were isolated with the EasySep CD4+ T cell isolation kit. Each participant got two doses of an mRNA SARS-CoV-2 vaccine, either BNT162b2 or mRNA-1273.

Material: CD4+ T cells from PBMCs cultured with HCoV-OC43 spike peptides, obtained after COVID-19 vaccination. Sample cell subset or site, as interpreted from the label and publication: HCoV-OC43 spike overlapping peptide pool stimulation. These receptors were taken from a human donor who received a COVID-19 vaccine.

This clone was detected a few times. The rearrangement uses TRBV18 and TRBJ1-2; TRBD1 matches at 8 bases. Germline V gene sequence: CDR1 KGHSH, CDR2 LQKENI. This CDR3 has 15 amino acids. The J segment lost 4 bases and the V segment lost 5 bases, leaving 9 bases of the junction unmatched. CDR3 residues: CASSSSGGPTYGYTF. The CDR3 nucleotides are TGTGCCAGCTCATCCTCAGGGGGCCCGACCTATGGCTACACCTTC. Filled out from reference TRBV18 and TRBJ1-2, the complete variable domain reads NAGVMQNPRHLVRRRGQEARLRCSPMKGHSHVYWYRQLPEEGLKFMVYLQKENIIDESGMPKERFSAEFPKEGPSILRIQQVVRGDSAAYFCASSSSGGPTYGYTFGSGTRLTVV.

The rearrangement joins TRBV12-3 or TRBV12-4 to TRBJ1-5; no firm D call. The CDR3 covers 13 residues. Trimming removed 6 bases from V and 4 bases from J, with 10 bases in between. CDR3 amino acids: CASRQRANQPQHF. CDR3 DNA sequence: TGTGCCAGCAGACAGAGGGCAAATCAGCCCCAGCATTTT.

V is TRBV19 and J is TRBJ2-1; 9 nucleotides line up with TRBD2. The CDR3 covers 16 residues. From germline, CDR1 is LNHDA and CDR2 SQIVND (reference sequence). The junction had 8 bases not matched to a gene; V was cut back by 5 bases and J by 3 bases. The CDR3 here is CASSSPTSGFYNEQFF. CDR3 in DNA: TGTGCCAGTAGTTCACCAACTAGCGGGTTCTACAATGAGCAGTTCTTC.

The chain employs TRBV20-1 and TRBJ1-3; D unresolved. The CDR3 runs to 17 residues. Germline V gene lookup returns CDR1 DFQATT and CDR2 SNEGSKA (reference sequence). Trimming removed 3 bases from V and 4 bases from J, with 22 bases in between. The chain's CDR3 is CSASTPRWVGLGNTIYF. DNA for the CDR3: TGCAGTGCTAGTACTCCCCGGTGGGTAGGATTGGGAAACACCATATATTTT.